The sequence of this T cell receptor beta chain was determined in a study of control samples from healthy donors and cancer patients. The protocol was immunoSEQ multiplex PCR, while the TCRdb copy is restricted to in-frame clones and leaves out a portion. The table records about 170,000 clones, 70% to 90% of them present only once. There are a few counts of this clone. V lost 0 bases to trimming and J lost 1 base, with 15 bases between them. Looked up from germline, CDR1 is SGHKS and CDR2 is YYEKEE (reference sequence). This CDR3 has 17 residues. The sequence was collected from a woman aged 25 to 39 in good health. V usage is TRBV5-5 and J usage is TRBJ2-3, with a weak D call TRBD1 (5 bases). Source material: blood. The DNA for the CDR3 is TGTGCCAGCAGCTTGGCCGGAGTTGCCAGGGGCACAGATACGCAGTATTTT. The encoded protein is CASSLAGVARGTDTQYF. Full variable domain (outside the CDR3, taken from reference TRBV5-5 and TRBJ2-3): DAGVTQSPTHLIKTRGQQVTLRCSPISGHKSVSWYQQVLGQGPQFIFQYYEKEERGRGNFPDRFSARQFPNYSSELNVNALLLGDSALYLCASSLAGVARGTDTQYFGPGTRLTVL.